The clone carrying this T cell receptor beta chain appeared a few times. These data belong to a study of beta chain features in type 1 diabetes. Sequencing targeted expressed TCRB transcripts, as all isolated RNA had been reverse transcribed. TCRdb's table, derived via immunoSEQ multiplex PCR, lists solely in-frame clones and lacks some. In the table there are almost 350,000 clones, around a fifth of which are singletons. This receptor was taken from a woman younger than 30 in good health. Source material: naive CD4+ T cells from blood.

DNA for the CDR3: TGTGCCAGCTCACCACTCCAGAACTACAATGAGCAGTTCTTC. Protein product: CASSPLQNYNEQFF. The chain has TRBV18 and TRBJ2-1; D remains ambiguous. The V gene lost 1 base and the J gene lost 3 bases, with 7 bases spanning the gap. The CDR3 spans 14 residues. Germline V gives CDR1 KGHSH, CDR2 LQKENI.